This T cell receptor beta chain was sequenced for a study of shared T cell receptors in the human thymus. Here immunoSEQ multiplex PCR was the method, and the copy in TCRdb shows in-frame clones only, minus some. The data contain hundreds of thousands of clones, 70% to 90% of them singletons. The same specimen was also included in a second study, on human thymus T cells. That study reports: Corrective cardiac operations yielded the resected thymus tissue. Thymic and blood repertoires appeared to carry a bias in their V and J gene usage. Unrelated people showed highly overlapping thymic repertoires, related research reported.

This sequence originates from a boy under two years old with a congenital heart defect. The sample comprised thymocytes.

CDR3 sequence: CASRSTSGGANTGELFF. The DNA for the CDR3 is TGTGCCAGCAGATCGACTAGCGGGGGGGCGAACACCGGGGAGCTGTTTTTT. The chain carries TRBV7-3 and TRBJ2-2, with TRBD2 identical over 14 bases. V trimming: 6 bases; J trimming: 0 bases; junction bases outside the gene matches: 3. The CDR3 has 17 amino acids. The germline V gene has CDR1 SGHTA and CDR2 FQGTGA.